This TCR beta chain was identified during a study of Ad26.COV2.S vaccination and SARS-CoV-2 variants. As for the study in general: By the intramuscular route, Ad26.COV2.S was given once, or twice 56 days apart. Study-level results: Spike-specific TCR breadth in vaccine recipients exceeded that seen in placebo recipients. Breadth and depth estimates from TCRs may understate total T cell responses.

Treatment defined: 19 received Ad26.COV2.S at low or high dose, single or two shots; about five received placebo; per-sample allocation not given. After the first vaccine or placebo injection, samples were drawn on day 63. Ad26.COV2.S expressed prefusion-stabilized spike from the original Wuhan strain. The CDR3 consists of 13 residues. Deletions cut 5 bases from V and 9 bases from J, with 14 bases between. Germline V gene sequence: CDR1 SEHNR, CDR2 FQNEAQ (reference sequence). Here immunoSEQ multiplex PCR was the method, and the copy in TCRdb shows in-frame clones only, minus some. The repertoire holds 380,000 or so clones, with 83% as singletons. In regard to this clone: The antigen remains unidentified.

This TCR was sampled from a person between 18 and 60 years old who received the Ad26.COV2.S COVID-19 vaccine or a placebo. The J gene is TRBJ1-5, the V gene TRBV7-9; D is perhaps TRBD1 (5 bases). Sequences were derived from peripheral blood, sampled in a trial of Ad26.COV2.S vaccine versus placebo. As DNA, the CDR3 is TGTGCCAGCAGCAAGCGGGACGGTCCGCCCCAGCATTTT. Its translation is CASSKRDGPPQHF.